The clone carrying this TCR beta chain was detected only a few times. The antigen remains unidentified. This sample is drawn from a study of T cell repertoires in cytomegalovirus infection. As for the study in general: Recently identified HLA-C-restricted CMV epitopes and well-studied HLA-B-restricted CMV epitopes were used by the study.

TCRdb independently ran MiXCR on the reads; one entry per CDR3 protein. The repertoire holds around 300,000 distinct CDR3 sequences, with around 20% as singletons. Study-level points and caveats: CMV-specific HLA-C-restricted TCR beta clonotypes dominated the ex vivo response.

The TCR was taken from a human donor in good health (CMV status not recorded). Some clones in this sample may be carry-over from other donors' samples. Sequences were derived from cultured PBMCs, sampled from culture after CMV antigen stimulation.

The CDR3 reads CASSQGQRVLLETQYF. In nucleotides, the CDR3 is TGCGCCAGCAGCCAAGGCCAGCGGGTCCTCCTAGAGACCCAGTACTTC. V gene TRBV4-1 combines with J gene TRBJ2-5, with D perhaps TRBD2 (6 bases). Trimming removed 1 base at V and 4 bases at J, with 16 bases between. Germline CDR1 reads MGHRA; CDR2 reads YSYEKL. The CDR3 loop spans 16 amino acids.